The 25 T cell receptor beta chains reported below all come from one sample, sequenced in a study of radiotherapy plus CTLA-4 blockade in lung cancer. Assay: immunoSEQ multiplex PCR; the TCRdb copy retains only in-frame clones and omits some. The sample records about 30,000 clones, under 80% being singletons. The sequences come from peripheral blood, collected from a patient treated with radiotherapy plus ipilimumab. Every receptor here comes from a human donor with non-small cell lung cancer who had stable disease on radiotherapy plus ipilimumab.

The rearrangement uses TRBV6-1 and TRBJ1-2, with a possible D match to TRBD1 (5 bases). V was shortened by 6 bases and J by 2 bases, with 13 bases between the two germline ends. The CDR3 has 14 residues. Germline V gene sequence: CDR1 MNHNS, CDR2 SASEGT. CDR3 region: CASRSPDTNYGYTF. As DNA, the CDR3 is TGTGCCAGCAGGAGCCCGGACACCAACTATGGCTACACCTTC.

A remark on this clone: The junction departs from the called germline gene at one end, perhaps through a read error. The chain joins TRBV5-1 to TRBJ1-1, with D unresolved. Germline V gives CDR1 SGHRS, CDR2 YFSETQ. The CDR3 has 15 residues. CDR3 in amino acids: CASSSTGSQNAEAFF. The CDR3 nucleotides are TGCGCCAGCAGCTCAACCGGGAGCCAGAACGCTGAAGCTTTCTTT.

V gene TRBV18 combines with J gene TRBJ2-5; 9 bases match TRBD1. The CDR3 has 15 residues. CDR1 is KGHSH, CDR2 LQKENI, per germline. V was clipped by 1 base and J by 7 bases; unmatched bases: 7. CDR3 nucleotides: TGTGCCAGCTCACCACAGGGACAGGGATCCGGGACCCAGTACTTC. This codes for CASSPQGQGSGTQYF.

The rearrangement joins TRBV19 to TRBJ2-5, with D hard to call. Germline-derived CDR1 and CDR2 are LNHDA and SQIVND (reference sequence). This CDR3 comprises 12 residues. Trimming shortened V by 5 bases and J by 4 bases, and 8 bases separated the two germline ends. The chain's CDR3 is CASSQVGETQYF. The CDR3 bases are TGTGCCAGTAGTCAGGTCGGAGAGACCCAGTACTTC.

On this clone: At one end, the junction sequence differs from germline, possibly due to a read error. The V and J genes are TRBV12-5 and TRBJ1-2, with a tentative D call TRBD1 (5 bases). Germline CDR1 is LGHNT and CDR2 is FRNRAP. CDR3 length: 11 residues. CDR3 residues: CASGLMGDPSF. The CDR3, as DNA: TGTGCTAGTGGTTTGATGGGGGACCCTTCCTTC.

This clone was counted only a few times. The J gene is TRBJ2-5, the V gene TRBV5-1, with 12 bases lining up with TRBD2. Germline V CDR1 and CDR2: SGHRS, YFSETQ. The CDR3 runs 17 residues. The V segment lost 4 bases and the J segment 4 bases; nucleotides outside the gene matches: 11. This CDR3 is CASSTGTGLAGIETQYF. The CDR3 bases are TGCGCCAGCAGCACGGGCACCGGACTAGCGGGGATAGAGACCCAGTACTTC.

The CDR3: CASSLAPQGVGGELFF. In DNA form, the CDR3 reads TGTGCCAGCTCACTTGCCCCACAGGGTGTCGGCGGGGAGCTGTTTTTT. J is TRBJ2-2 and V is TRBV18, with D perhaps TRBD1 (6 bases). In germline, CDR1 is KGHSH, CDR2 LQKENI. V was shortened by 4 bases and J by 7 bases, with 19 bases between the two germline ends. This CDR3 has 16 amino acids.

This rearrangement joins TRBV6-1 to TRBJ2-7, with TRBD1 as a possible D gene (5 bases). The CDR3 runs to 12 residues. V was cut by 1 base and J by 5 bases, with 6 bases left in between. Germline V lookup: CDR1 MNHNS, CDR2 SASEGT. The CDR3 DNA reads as TGTGCCAGCAGTGAAGTAGGGGACGAGCAGTACGTC. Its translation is CASSEVGDEQYV.

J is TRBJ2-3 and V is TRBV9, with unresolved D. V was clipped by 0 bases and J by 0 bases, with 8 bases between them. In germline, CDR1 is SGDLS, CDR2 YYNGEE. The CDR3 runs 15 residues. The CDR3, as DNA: TGTGCCAGCAGCGTAGAGGCAGCTAGCACAGATACGCAGTATTTT. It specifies CASSVEAASTDTQYF.

Here the CDR3 reads CASSQAQGGKETQYF. CDR3 DNA sequence: TGCGCCAGCAGCCAAGCACAGGGGGGGAAAGAGACCCAGTACTTC. The chain joins TRBV4-1 to TRBJ2-5; D possibly corresponds to TRBD1 (8 bases). Germline CDR1 is MGHRA and CDR2 is YSYEKL. The CDR3 sequence is 15 residues long. V was trimmed by 1 base and J by 3 bases, leaving 12 bases between them.

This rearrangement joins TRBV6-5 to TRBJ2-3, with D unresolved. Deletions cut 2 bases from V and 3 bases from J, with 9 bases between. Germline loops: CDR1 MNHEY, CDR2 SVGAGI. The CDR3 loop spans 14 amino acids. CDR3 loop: CASSYTRKTDTQYF. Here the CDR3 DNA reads TGTGCCAGCAGTTACACCCGCAAGACAGATACGCAGTATTTT.

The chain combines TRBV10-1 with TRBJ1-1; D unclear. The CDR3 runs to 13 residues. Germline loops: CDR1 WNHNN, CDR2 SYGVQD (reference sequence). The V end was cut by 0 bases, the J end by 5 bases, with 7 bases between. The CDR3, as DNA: TGCGCCAGCAGTGAGTCGGCAGTGACTGAAGCTTTCTTT. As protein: CASSESAVTEAFF.

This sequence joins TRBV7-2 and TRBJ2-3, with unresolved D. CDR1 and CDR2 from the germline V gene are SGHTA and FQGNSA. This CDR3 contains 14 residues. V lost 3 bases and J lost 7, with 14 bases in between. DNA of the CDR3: TGTGCCAGCAGCTTGAACCCGGACGTTTATACGCAGTATTTT. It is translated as CASSLNPDVYTQYF.

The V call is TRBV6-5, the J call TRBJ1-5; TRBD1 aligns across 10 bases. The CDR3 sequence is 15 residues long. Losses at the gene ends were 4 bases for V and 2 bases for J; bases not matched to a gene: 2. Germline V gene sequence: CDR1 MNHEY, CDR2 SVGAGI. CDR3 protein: CASSWGTGGNQPQHF. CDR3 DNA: TGTGCCAGCAGTTGGGGGACAGGGGGCAATCAGCCCCAGCATTTT.

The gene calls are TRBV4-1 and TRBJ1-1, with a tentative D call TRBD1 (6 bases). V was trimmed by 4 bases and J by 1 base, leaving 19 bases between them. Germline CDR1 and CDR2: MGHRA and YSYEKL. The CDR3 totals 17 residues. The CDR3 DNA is TGCGCCAGCAGCCTGGGCGCCCTCGGGGGCAGGAACACTGAAGCTTTCTTT. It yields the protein CASSLGALGGRNTEAFF.

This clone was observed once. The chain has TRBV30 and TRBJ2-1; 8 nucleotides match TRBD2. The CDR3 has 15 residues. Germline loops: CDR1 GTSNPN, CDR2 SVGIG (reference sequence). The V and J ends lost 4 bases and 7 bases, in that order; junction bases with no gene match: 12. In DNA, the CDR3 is TGTGCCTGGACCTCCGGGGGGGGCCTCGGAAATGAGCAGTTCTTC. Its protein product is CAWTSGGGLGNEQFF.

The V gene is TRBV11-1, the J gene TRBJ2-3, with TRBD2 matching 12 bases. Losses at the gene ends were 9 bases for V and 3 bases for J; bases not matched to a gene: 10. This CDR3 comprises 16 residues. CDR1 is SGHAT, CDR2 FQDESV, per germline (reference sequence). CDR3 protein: CASLGGLAGITDTQYF. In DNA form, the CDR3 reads TGTGCCAGTTTAGGCGGACTAGCGGGGATTACAGATACGCAGTATTTT.

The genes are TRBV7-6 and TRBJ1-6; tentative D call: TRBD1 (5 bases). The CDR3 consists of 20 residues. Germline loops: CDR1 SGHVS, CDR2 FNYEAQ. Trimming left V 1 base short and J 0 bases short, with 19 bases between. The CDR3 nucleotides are TGTGCCAGCAGCTTAGAGGGTCGGGGACCCCAGAGCTCCTATAATTCACCCCTCCACTTT. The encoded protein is CASSLEGRGPQSSYNSPLHF.

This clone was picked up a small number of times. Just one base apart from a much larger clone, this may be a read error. The CDR3 loop is CASSVVHENTEAFF. For the CDR3, the DNA is TGTGCCAGCAGTGTGGTGCATGAGAACACTGAAGCTTTCTTT. This chain uses TRBV6-4 with TRBJ1-1; D is undetermined. V was pared by 4 bases and J by 1 base, with 10 bases between. Per germline, CDR1 MRHNA and CDR2 SNTAGT. CDR3 length equals 14 residues.

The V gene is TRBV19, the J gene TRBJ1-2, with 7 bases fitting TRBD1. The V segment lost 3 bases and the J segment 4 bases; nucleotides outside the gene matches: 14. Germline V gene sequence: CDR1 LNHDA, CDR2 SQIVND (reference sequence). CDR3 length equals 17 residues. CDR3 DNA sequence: TGTGCCAGTAGTATCGGGACAGCTAACACACGGGGCTATGGCTACACCTTC. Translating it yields CASSIGTANTRGYGYTF.

The CDR3 protein is CASTPSTGTGGIYGYTF. CDR3 DNA: TGCGCCAGCACCCCATCTACCGGGACAGGGGGCATCTATGGCTACACCTTC. The rearrangement uses TRBV10-1 and TRBJ1-2, with TRBD1 matching over 12 bases. The CDR3 contains 17 residues. Germline lookup yields CDR1 WNHNN and CDR2 SYGVQD (reference sequence). V lost 7 bases to trimming and J lost 4 bases; unmatched junction nucleotides: 13.

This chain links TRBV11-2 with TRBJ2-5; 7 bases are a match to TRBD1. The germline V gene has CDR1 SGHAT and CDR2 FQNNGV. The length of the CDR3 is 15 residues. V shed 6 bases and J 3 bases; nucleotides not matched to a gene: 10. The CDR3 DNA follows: TGTGCCAGCAGACGCCCGGGACAGAAGAAAGAGACCCAGTACTTC. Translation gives CASRRPGQKKETQYF.

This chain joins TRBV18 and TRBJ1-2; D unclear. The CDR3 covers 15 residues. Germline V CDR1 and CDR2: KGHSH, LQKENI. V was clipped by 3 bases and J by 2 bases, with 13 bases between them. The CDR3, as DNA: TGTGCCAGCTCACCCACCCCTACGGGGAACTATGGCTACACCTTC. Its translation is CASSPTPTGNYGYTF.

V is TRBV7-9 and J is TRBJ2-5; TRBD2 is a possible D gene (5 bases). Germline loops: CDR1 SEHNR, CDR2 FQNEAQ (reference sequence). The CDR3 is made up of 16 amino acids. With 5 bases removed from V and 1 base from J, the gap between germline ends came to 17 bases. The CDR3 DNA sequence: TGTGCCAGCAGCGCCTCGGGATCCGGTCCCCAAGAGACCCAGTACTTC. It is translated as CASSASGSGPQETQYF.

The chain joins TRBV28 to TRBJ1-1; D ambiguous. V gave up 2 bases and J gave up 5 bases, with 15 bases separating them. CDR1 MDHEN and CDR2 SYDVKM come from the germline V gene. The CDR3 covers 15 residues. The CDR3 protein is CASSLTPGVGTEAFF. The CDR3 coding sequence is TGTGCCAGCAGTTTAACCCCAGGTGTGGGAACTGAAGCTTTCTTT.